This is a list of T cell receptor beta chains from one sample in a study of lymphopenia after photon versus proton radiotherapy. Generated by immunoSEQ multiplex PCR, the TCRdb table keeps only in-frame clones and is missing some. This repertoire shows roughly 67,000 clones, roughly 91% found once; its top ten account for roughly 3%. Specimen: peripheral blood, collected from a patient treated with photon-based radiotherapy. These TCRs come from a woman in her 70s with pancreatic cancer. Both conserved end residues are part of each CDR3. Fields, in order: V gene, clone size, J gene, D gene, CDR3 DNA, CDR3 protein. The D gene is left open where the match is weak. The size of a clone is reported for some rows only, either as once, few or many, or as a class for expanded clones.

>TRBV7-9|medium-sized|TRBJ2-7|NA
TGTGCCAGCAGCTTAGCGGACGCAGGCTCCTACGAGCAGTACTTC
CASSLADAGSYEQYF
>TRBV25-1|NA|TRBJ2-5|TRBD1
TGTGCCAGCAGTACGACGGGGGGACAGGGATCAGAGACCCAGTACTTC
CASSTTGGQGSETQYF
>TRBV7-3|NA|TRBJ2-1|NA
TGTGCCAGCAGCTTAGTGGCCCAGGAGGGTAGGGGAAATGAGCAGTTCTTC
CASSLVAQEGRGNEQFF
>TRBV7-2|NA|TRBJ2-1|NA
TGTGCCAGCAGCTCAGGCAACAGAGCCAATGAGCAGTTCTTC
CASSSGNRANEQFF
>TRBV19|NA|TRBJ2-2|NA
TGTGCCAGTAGTATACCACAGGGTTCGAACACCGGGGAGCTGTTTTTT
CASSIPQGSNTGELFF
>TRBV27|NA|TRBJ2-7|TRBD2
TGTGCCAGCAGTCGACTAGCGGGAAGCTACGAGCAGTACTTC
CASSRLAGSYEQYF
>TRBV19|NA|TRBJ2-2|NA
TGTGCCAGTAGTACCACCCTCACAGCCGGGGAGCTGTTTTTT
CASSTTLTAGELFF
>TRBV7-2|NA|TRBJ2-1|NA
TGTGCCAGCAGCTTAGGGACAGATGAGCAGTTCTTC
CASSLGTDEQFF
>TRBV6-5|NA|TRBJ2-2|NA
TGTGCCAGCGTCGGGCCGAACACCGGGGAGCTGTTTTTT
CASVGPNTGELFF
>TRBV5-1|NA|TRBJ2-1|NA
TGCGCCAGCAGCTTGGGGGTAAAACCCTCCTACAATGAGCAGTTCTTC
CASSLGVKPSYNEQFF
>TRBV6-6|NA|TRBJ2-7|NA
TGTGCCAGCAGCCCACGATACGAGCAGTACTTC
CASSPRYEQYF
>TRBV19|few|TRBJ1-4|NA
TGTGCCAGTAGTATATGGGGTGAAAAACTGTTTTTT
CASSIWGEKLFF